This T cell receptor (beta chain) was captured by sequencing in a study of blood T cell repertoires in COVID-19. Study summary: The study drew acute and convalescent COVID-19 samples from the United States, Italy and Spain.

CDR1 LGHDT and CDR2 YNNKEL come from the germline V gene (reference sequence). The CDR3 loop spans 13 amino acids. With 6 bases removed from V and 5 bases from J, the gap between germline ends came to 13 bases. The protocol was immunoSEQ multiplex PCR, while the TCRdb copy is restricted to in-frame clones and leaves out a portion. The sample shows 290,000 or so clones, 90% of them seen only once. This clone was seen just once. Participants were aged about 18 to 90 years, lived in roughly 25 US areas, and enrolled virtually. Self-reported history from a screening survey and questionnaire set each donor's cohort.

V is TRBV3-1 (or the pseudogene TRBV3-2) and J is TRBJ1-1; D is perhaps TRBD1 (6 bases). Sequences were obtained from PBMCs or T cells enriched from blood (not recorded which). The sequence came from a woman aged 18-35 years with acute COVID-19. For the CDR3, the DNA is TGTGCCAGCAGTTACAGGGTCGGGACTGAAGCTTTCTTT. Amino acids: CASSYRVGTEAFF.